Listed below are T cell receptor beta chains from one sample, sequenced in a study of blood T cell repertoires in COVID-19. Measured with immunoSEQ multiplex PCR; TCRdb has only the in-frame clones, and not every one. Seen here are about 340,000 clones, over 70% observed once, and the top ten hold 2.5% to 3%. The sample was peripheral blood. These receptors all stem from a man younger than 45 with active or convalescent COVID-19. CDR3s leave out the opening cysteine and the closing phenylalanine or tryptophan. The order of the fields is D gene, V gene, J gene, CDR3 protein. The D gene is left open where the match is weak.

>-|TRBV30|TRBJ1-2
AWSEPRRVGYGYT
>TRBD2|TRBV6-2/TRBV6-3|TRBJ2-7
ASSFGTSGDPYEQY
>TRBD1|TRBV25-1|TRBJ1-1
ASRDRSFPAF
>TRBD2|TRBV28|TRBJ2-1
ASSLAGGVGNEQF
>-|TRBV7-6|TRBJ1-1
ASSLGPGVNTEAF
>-|TRBV5-1|TRBJ2-2
ASSFRRSTGELF
>TRBD1|TRBV5-4|TRBJ2-5
ATRGQSTQETQY
>TRBD1|TRBV24-1|TRBJ2-7
ATSDSGTGRSYEQY
>-|TRBV5-6|TRBJ1-1
ASSLLDGALNTEAF
>TRBD2|TRBV5-4|TRBJ2-7
ASSLGSAGGHYEQY
>-|TRBV10-3|TRBJ1-6
AISPEGTLNSPLH
>TRBD2|TRBV4-1|TRBJ2-2
ASSPQPGLAGGRGTGELF
>-|TRBV7-2|TRBJ2-1
ASSLRGYNEQF
>-|TRBV4-2|TRBJ2-5
ASSQGVDQGGTQY
>-|TRBV5-1|TRBJ2-3
ASSLEQIADTQY
>TRBD1|TRBV7-9|TRBJ2-7
ASSRVDRDRHEQY
>-|TRBV3-1/TRBV3-2|TRBJ2-1
ASSQDWTAYNEQF
>TRBD2|TRBV7-3|TRBJ2-2
ASSLHPSGSGTGELF
>TRBD1|TRBV19|TRBJ2-7
ASSINRGRYEQY
>-|TRBV4-1|TRBJ2-7
ASSQGSRASYEQY
>TRBD1|TRBV9|TRBJ1-6
ASSQTGYGPLH
>-|TRBV6-2/TRBV6-3|TRBJ2-4
ASSYDFRRFGIQY
>-|TRBV30|TRBJ2-1
AWSVQRYEQF
>TRBD2|TRBV19|TRBJ2-1
ASSILRSSGRGPRSEQF
>TRBD1|TRBV5-4|TRBJ1-2
ASSLEGQGVIGYT
>TRBD1|TRBV4-2|TRBJ1-4
ASSQAQRQGEGGKLF
>-|TRBV18|TRBJ2-1
ASSPRAGLEEQF
>-|TRBV28|TRBJ2-7
ASSFRRGAEQY
>TRBD1|TRBV29-1|TRBJ1-1
SVATGGDTEAF
>-|TRBV28|TRBJ2-1
ASTGMNEQF
>TRBD1|TRBV19|TRBJ2-1
ASSIPGQGGGNEQF
>-|TRBV28|TRBJ2-1
ATRGNEQF
>TRBD2|TRBV2|TRBJ2-7
ASRGLAGAHEQY